One TCR beta chain is described in this entry. What it binds is not known. Germline V gene sequence: CDR1 MDHEN, CDR2 SYDVKM. With 6 bases removed from V and 4 bases from J, the gap between germline ends came to 15 bases. CDR3 size: 14 residues. This sample stems from a study of cytomegalovirus exposure and HLA in healthy donors. Study-wide points: Among the most significant clusters, several appeared linked to common viral pathogens in a later analysis. DRB1 had the most TCR associations and HLA-C the fewest, a later analysis found, with rates varying by HLA locus.

PCR amplification relied on 60 Vbeta primers (plus 13 Jbeta primers). Assay used: immunoSEQ multiplex PCR; TCRdb lists only in-frame clones, some missing. The sample holds 150,000 or so clones, 60% to 85% seen once. This receptor was identified in a woman between 40 and 55 years old in good health and CMV-seronegative. This sequence joins TRBV28 and TRBJ1-2; D is possibly TRBD1 (5 bases). Sample: PBMCs. As DNA, the CDR3 is TGTGCCAGCAGGTTGACAGACCCTCCCTATGGCTACACCTTC. It codes for CASRLTDPPYGYTF.